These 16 T cell receptor beta chains came from one sample sequenced in a study of blood T cells in healthy people across ages. Together with a sample-barcoded 5' primer, a J-beta primer mix was included in a second PCR lasting about 6 to 11 cycles. TCRdb passed the 5' RACE reads through MiXCR, listing each CDR3 protein once. The sample records roughly 500,000 distinct CDR3 sequences, 25% to 30% being singletons. Source material: blood. Every receptor here comes from a woman aged 70-85 years in good health.

Only a few counts were recorded for this clonotype. This rearrangement joins TRBV9 to TRBJ2-3; D unresolved. The CDR3 consists of 12 residues. CDR1 is SGDLS, CDR2 YYNGEE, per germline. Deletions cut 0 bases from V and 14 bases from J, with 13 bases between. CDR3 in amino acids: CASSVEPHSRYF. For the CDR3, the DNA is TGTGCCAGCAGCGTAGAACCTCATTCCCGGTATTTT.

This clonotype was observed once. This chain connects TRBV2 to TRBJ2-7, with D possibly being TRBD1 (5 bases). Germline assignment: CDR1 SNHLY and CDR2 FYNNEI. Trimming took 6 bases from V and 5 from J, leaving 14 bases between them. The CDR3 contains 13 residues. The CDR3 protein is CASSGQSGDEQYF. In nucleotides, the CDR3 is TGTGCCAGCAGCGGACAATCCGGAGACGAGCAGTACTTC.

This clonotype appeared a few times. One junction end does not reproduce the germline sequence, and a read error may be involved. The V call is TRBV19, the J call TRBJ2-5; possible D gene TRBD2, 6 bases. CDR1 is LNHDA and CDR2 is SQIVND in the germline V gene (reference sequence). This CDR3 is built from 14 residues. For the CDR3, the DNA is TGTGTCAGTAGTATCCAGGGAGGTGGAGAGACCCAGTACTTC. Its translation: CVSSIQGGGETQYF.

In this sample, this clonotype turned up a few times. The chain links TRBV7-2 to TRBJ1-4; D unclear. The germline V gene encodes CDR1 SGHTA and CDR2 FQGNSA. With 6 bases removed from V and 7 bases from J, the gap between germline ends came to 15 bases. The length of the CDR3 is 14 residues. The CDR3 DNA sequence: TGTGCCAGCAGGGGTCGTCAGAGGTCTGAAAAACTGTTTTTT. This translates into CASRGRQRSEKLFF.

The chain is built from TRBV11-1 and TRBJ2-5; D unclear. The DNA matches TRBJ2-1 better at its end, which makes the J call doubtful. The CDR3 has 11 residues. Germline V gene lookup returns CDR1 SGHAT and CDR2 FQDESV (reference sequence). CDR3 in DNA: TGTGCCAGCAGCGTGTCCAATGAGCAGTTCTTC. This translates into CASSVSNEQFF.

The genes are TRBV6-2 or TRBV6-3 and TRBJ1-5; no firm D call. Deletions cut 0 bases from V and 2 bases from J, with 11 bases between. Germline V CDR1 and CDR2: MNHEY, SVGEGT. This CDR3 contains 16 residues. CDR3 sequence reads: CASSYSSGSRNQPQHF. In DNA form, the CDR3 reads TGTGCCAGCAGTTACTCGAGCGGGAGTCGCAATCAGCCCCAGCATTTT.

This clonotype turned up a few times. The chain combines TRBV5-6 with TRBJ2-7, with 9 bases that match TRBD2. CDR3 length equals 16 residues. The germline gives CDR1 SGHDT, CDR2 YYEEEE. After removal of 1 base from V and 5 bases from J, the junction contained 10 bases not matched to a gene. The CDR3 loop is CASSLTAGGFFDEQYF. The CDR3 DNA reads as TGTGCCAGCAGCTTGACAGCGGGGGGCTTTTTCGACGAGCAGTACTTC.

The table lists this clonotype with a few counts. V and J are TRBV7-8 and TRBJ2-1; 8 bases are shared with TRBD2. The CDR3 has 15 amino acids. The V segment lost 5 bases and the J segment 5 bases; nucleotides outside the gene matches: 8. Germline CDR1 is SGHVS and CDR2 is FQNEAQ. The CDR3 bases are TGTGCCAGCAGCCCGACGCGGGGGGCCGACAATGAGCAGTTCTTC. Residues: CASSPTRGADNEQFF.

This chain connects TRBV20-1 to TRBJ2-1; tentative D call: TRBD1 (6 bases). The tail of the sequence fits TRBJ2-7 better, so the J call may be wrong. Germline V lookup: CDR1 DFQATT, CDR2 SNEGSKA (reference sequence). The CDR3 has 14 amino acids. The CDR3 DNA reads as TGCAGTGCTAGTCTAGGGGGTAGGGGTGGCGAGCAGTACTTC. Amino acids: CSASLGGRGGEQYF.

This clonotype occurred many times. J is TRBJ2-1 and V is TRBV10-3, with TRBD1 identical over 11 bases. The germline CDR1 and CDR2 sequences are ENHRY and SYGVKD. The J segment lost 5 bases and the V segment lost 7 bases, leaving 4 bases of the junction unmatched. The CDR3 consists of 14 residues. In DNA, the CDR3 is TGTGCCATCATGCCGGGACAGGGGGACAATGAGCAGTTCTTC. Translated: CAIMPGQGDNEQFF.

This chain links TRBV2 with TRBJ2-5; 10 bases align to TRBD1. The tail of the sequence fits TRBJ2-7 better, so the J call may be wrong. Germline V gives CDR1 SNHLY, CDR2 FYNNEI. CDR3 length: 13 amino acids. CDR3 in amino acids: CASIYGDRGEQYF. DNA for the CDR3: TGTGCCAGCATTTACGGGGACAGGGGCGAGCAGTACTTC.

V and J are TRBV12-3 or TRBV12-4 and TRBJ2-5, with 11 nucleotides matching TRBD2. Matching the DNA end better, TRBJ2-1 makes the J call doubtful. The CDR3 contains 15 residues. CDR3 bases: TGTGCCAGCAGTTTATGGTTAGCGGGGGGGAAAGAGCAGTTCTTC. Translation: CASSLWLAGGKEQFF.

V is TRBV12-3 or TRBV12-4 and J is TRBJ2-5; TRBD1 aligns across 8 bases. The CDR3 has 15 amino acids. Trimming took 6 bases from V and 3 from J; bases not matched to a gene: 9. CDR3 nucleotide sequence: TGTGCCAGCAGCCAGAGGGCAGGGGGCAAAGAGACCCAGTACTTC. Translating it yields CASSQRAGGKETQYF.

This clonotype was seen a handful of times. This chain links TRBV5-1 with TRBJ2-3, with D possibly TRBD2 on 6 matching bases. CDR1 is SGHRS, CDR2 YFSETQ, per germline. V was cut by 5 bases and J by 0 bases, with 16 bases left in between. This CDR3 region has 16 residues. CDR3 amino acids: CASRPTYGTSTDTQYF. CDR3 nucleotide sequence: TGCGCCAGCAGGCCTACGTATGGGACTAGCACAGATACGCAGTATTTT.

This clonotype was picked up a small number of times. The V call is TRBV3-1, the J call TRBJ2-5, with TRBD1 identical over 11 bases. The J call may not be correct, given that the DNA end is closer to TRBJ2-7. The CDR3 has 12 residues. Germline V gene sequence: CDR1 LGHDT, CDR2 YNNKEL (reference sequence). CDR3 in amino acids: CASGDRGNEQYF. As DNA, the CDR3 is TGTGCCAGCGGGGACAGGGGGAACGAGCAGTACTTC.

The rearrangement uses TRBV20-1 and TRBJ1-5; TRBD1 matches at 9 bases. The J segment lost 3 bases and the V segment lost 6 bases, leaving 6 bases of the junction unmatched. The CDR3 has 14 amino acids. Germline assignment: CDR1 DFQATT and CDR2 SNEGSKA (reference sequence). CDR3 sequence: CSARTGANNQPQHF. In DNA, the CDR3 is TGCAGTGCCCGGACAGGGGCGAACAATCAGCCCCAGCATTTT.